These T cell receptor beta chains were read from a single sample in a study of blood T cell repertoires in COVID-19. The repertoire was sequenced with immunoSEQ multiplex PCR; TCRdb's copy has only in-frame clones and lacks some. Here the sample spans over 150,000 clones, roughly 88% being singletons. Sequencing was done on a sample of PBMCs or T cells enriched from blood (not recorded which). These receptors all stem from a woman aged 18-29 years who had recovered from COVID-19. Each CDR3 is given with its conserved first and last residue. The D gene is left open where the match is weak. Rows may omit the clone size; those that give it use once, few, many or a size class.

>-|TRBJ1-1|14|-|TRBV5-1
TGCGCCAGCAGCTTGGGCTCAGTTAACACTGAAGCTTTCTTT
CASSLGSVNTEAFF
>-|TRBJ1-5|15|few|TRBV9
TGTGCCAGCAGCGCGGAGGGACGGTTGAATCAGCCCCAGCATTTT
CASSAEGRLNQPQHF
>-|TRBJ1-1|12|-|TRBV11-3
TGTGCCAGCAAGAGAGGGAACACTGAAGCTTTCTTT
CASKRGNTEAFF
>TRBD2|TRBJ2-1|20|-|TRBV18
TGTGCCAGCTCACCGATGGCTGGGCTAGCGGGGGGAAGCTCCTACAATGAGCAGTTCTTC
CASSPMAGLAGGSSYNEQFF
>-|TRBJ1-3|19|few|TRBV5-1
TGCGCCAGCAGCTTGAACTTGATAAGTACCTCGCGCTCTGGAAACACCATATATTTT
CASSLNLISTSRSGNTIYF
>-|TRBJ1-2|13|-|TRBV28
TGTGCCAGCAGCCCCGGAGGCCCCTATGGCTACACCTTC
CASSPGGPYGYTF
>-|TRBJ1-5|12|once|TRBV5-6
TGTGCCAGCAGCTTGGGGGCGGGACCCCAGCATTTT
CASSLGAGPQHF
>TRBD1|TRBJ2-1|15|-|TRBV6-5
TGTGCCAGCAGTCATGGACAGGGCCAGAGTATTGAGCAGTTCTTC
CASSHGQGQSIEQFF
>TRBD1|TRBJ2-7|16|-|TRBV19
TGTGCCAGTAGTATAGGTACTAAGGGACAGCAATACGAGCAGTACTTC
CASSIGTKGQQYEQYF
>-|TRBJ1-4|16|-|TRBV28
TGTGCCAGCAGTTTGGGTATCGCCACGGAGGATGAAAAACTGTTTTTT
CASSLGIATEDEKLFF
>-|TRBJ2-2|14|-|TRBV25-1
TGTGCCAGCAGTGAATCGGTGAACACCGGGGAGCTGTTTTTT
CASSESVNTGELFF
>-|TRBJ2-1|14|-|TRBV19
TGTGCCAGTAGTTCGGACTACAACCGCGATGAGCAGTTCTTC
CASSSDYNRDEQFF
>TRBD2|TRBJ2-1|15|-|TRBV30
TGTGCCTGGACCTACTTAGCGGGAGGGAATGATGAGCAGTTCTTC
CAWTYLAGGNDEQFF
>TRBD1|TRBJ1-4|15|-|TRBV9
TGTGCCAGCAGCGTAGGGGACAGCGAAAATGAAAAACTGTTTTTT
CASSVGDSENEKLFF
>-|TRBJ1-1|14|once|TRBV30
TGTGCCTGGAGTAAGTGGCAGGGAGGGATTAAGGCTTTCTTT
CAWSKWQGGIKAFF
>-|TRBJ1-1|17|-|TRBV4-3
TGCGCCAGCAGCCAAGAGGCCCTAGGCAGCCGGAACACTGAAGCTTTCTTT
CASSQEALGSRNTEAFF
>TRBD1|TRBJ2-1|15|-|TRBV5-1
TGCGCCAGCAGCCCCGGGACAGGGGGCTACAATGAGCAGTTCTTC
CASSPGTGGYNEQFF
>TRBD1|TRBJ1-1|14|-|TRBV18
TGTGCCAGCTCCGGGACAGGGGGCTTGACTGAAGCTTTCTTT
CASSGTGGLTEAFF
>TRBD1|TRBJ1-2|14|-|TRBV27
TGTGCCAGCAGTTTGACAGGGGTCGGCTATGGCTACACCTTC
CASSLTGVGYGYTF
>TRBD2|TRBJ2-3|16|-|TRBV3-1/TRBV3-2
TGTGCCAGCAGCCCGGGACTAGCGGGAGTCGGAGATACGCAGTATTTT
CASSPGLAGVGDTQYF
>-|TRBJ1-2|14|once|TRBV7-2
TGTGCCAGCAGCTTAGCTCTCTCCGGGAATGGCTACACCTTC
CASSLALSGNGYTF
>-|TRBJ2-3|13|once|TRBV27
TGTGCCAGCAGCCCCACGGTCTTAGATACGCAGTATTTT
CASSPTVLDTQYF
>TRBD2|TRBJ2-3|18|once|TRBV5-1
TGCGCCAGCAGCCCGGGGGGACTAGCGGGAGGCCTCACAGATACGCAGTATTTT
CASSPGGLAGGLTDTQYF
>TRBD1|TRBJ2-6|13|-|TRBV19
TGTGCCACCCAGGGGGCTGGGGCCAACGTCCTGACTTTC
CATQGAGANVLTF
>-|TRBJ2-2|14|-|TRBV4-2
TGTGCCAGCACCTGGGAGGCGAACACCGGGGAGCTGTTTTTT
CASTWEANTGELFF
>-|TRBJ2-5|11|-|TRBV11-2
TGTGCCAGCGGGGCCATGGAGACCCAGTACTTC
CASGAMETQYF
>TRBD1|TRBJ2-1|13|-|TRBV11-3
TGTGCCAGCAGCTTAACAGGGGGCATTGAGCAGTTCTTC
CASSLTGGIEQFF
>-|TRBJ1-6|13|-|TRBV7-2
TGTGCCAGCAGCTTTGCGGATAATTCACCCCTCCACTTT
CASSFADNSPLHF
>TRBD1|TRBJ1-2|16|-|TRBV7-2
TGTGCCAGCAGGGGGACAGGGGCCCCAGCTAACTATGGCTACACCTTC
CASRGTGAPANYGYTF
>TRBD2|TRBJ2-7|14|once|TRBV5-1
TGCGCCAGCAGCCCTCTAGCGGGAGGGGGCGAGCAGTACTTC
CASSPLAGGGEQYF
>TRBD1|TRBJ1-6|14|-|TRBV30
TGTGCCTGGACCCCTGGGACAGGGGATTCACCCCTCCACTTT
CAWTPGTGDSPLHF
>-|TRBJ1-3|14|-|TRBV30
TGTGCCTGGGGGGAAGGAGACTCTGGAAACACCATATATTTT
CAWGEGDSGNTIYF
>-|TRBJ2-4|14|-|TRBV19
TGTGCCAGTCTGTCCCCCGGGGACAAAAACATTCAGTACTTC
CASLSPGDKNIQYF
>-|TRBJ1-3|16|-|TRBV5-1
TGCGCCAGCAGCTTACAGGGATCCCTCTCTGGAAACACCATATATTTT
CASSLQGSLSGNTIYF
>TRBD2|TRBJ2-1|15|-|TRBV7-2
TGTGCCAGCAGCAACCGACTAGCGGGGGGCAATGAGCAGTTCTTC
CASSNRLAGGNEQFF
>TRBD1|TRBJ2-7|13|-|TRBV3-1/TRBV3-2
TGTGCCAGCAGCCAGGGTTCCGGACAGGACGCGTACTTC
CASSQGSGQDAYF
>-|TRBJ2-1|14|-|TRBV28
TGTGCCAGCAGTTTAGGCCTAGTGCTCTATGAGCAGTTCTTC
CASSLGLVLYEQFF
>TRBD2|TRBJ2-7|14|once|TRBV29-1
TGCAGCGCTCTGGGACTAGCGGGATTGGGCGAGCAGTACTTC
CSALGLAGLGEQYF
>TRBD1|TRBJ2-7|15|once|TRBV28
TGTGCCAGCAGTCCCGTGGGACAGGGGTCCGACGAGCAGTACTTC
CASSPVGQGSDEQYF
>-|TRBJ1-1|14|-|TRBV29-1
TGCAGCGTTGAAGATGCCGGGGGAGCCACTGAAGCTTTCTTT
CSVEDAGGATEAFF
>-|TRBJ1-4|14|-|TRBV6-6
TGTGCCAGCAGCCCTGAGACAGTTAATGAAAAACTGTTTTTT
CASSPETVNEKLFF
>TRBD1|TRBJ1-5|18|-|TRBV5-1
TGCGCCAGCAGCCTTGGAGACAGGGGGCTGGATAGCAATCAGCCCCAGCATTTT
CASSLGDRGLDSNQPQHF
>-|TRBJ2-7|13|once|TRBV30
TGTGCCTGGCAAACTAGTAGCGCCTACGAGCAGTACTTC
CAWQTSSAYEQYF
>TRBD2|TRBJ2-3|15|-|TRBV6-2/TRBV6-3
TGTGCCAGCACTTACGGGCTAGCGGGAGCAGATACGCAGTATTTT
CASTYGLAGADTQYF
>TRBD1|TRBJ2-7|15|once|TRBV6-1
TGTGCCAGCAGTGAATTAGGGCAGGGGGCCAACGAGCAGTACTTC
CASSELGQGANEQYF
>-|TRBJ1-2|14|-|TRBV10-3
TGTGCCATCACCCCAGCCCCCAGGGGAGTAGGCTACACCTTC
CAITPAPRGVGYTF
>-|TRBJ1-2|14|-|TRBV4-1
TGCGCCAGCAGCCCGTCGGGGGGAGTCTATGGCTACACCTTC
CASSPSGGVYGYTF
>-|TRBJ1-2|13|-|TRBV6-1
TGTGCCAGCAGTGAACAGGGAAACTATGGCTACACCTTC
CASSEQGNYGYTF
>-|TRBJ1-1|16|-|TRBV9
TGTGCCAGCAGCTCGTCCGGGGGGATAACGAACACTGAAGCTTTCTTT
CASSSSGGITNTEAFF
>-|TRBJ2-1|13|-|TRBV3-1/TRBV3-2
TGTGCCAGCAGCCATGCTAGCACCGGTGAGCAGTTCTTC
CASSHASTGEQFF
>TRBD1|TRBJ2-6|16|-|TRBV6-4
TGTGCCAGCAGTGGGACAGGGGGGGCGGGGGCCAACGTCCTGACTTTC
CASSGTGGAGANVLTF
>TRBD1|TRBJ1-5|14|-|TRBV27
TGTGCCAGCAGTGAGGACAGGGTATCTCAGCCCCAGCATTTT
CASSEDRVSQPQHF
>-|TRBJ1-3|15|-|TRBV15
TGTGCCACCAGCAGAGATCTGGGAGTTGGAAACACCATATATTTT
CATSRDLGVGNTIYF
>-|TRBJ1-4|15|-|TRBV9
TGTGCCAGCAGCGTTACGACCGGAGTAGATGAAAAACTGTTTTTT
CASSVTTGVDEKLFF
>-|TRBJ1-3|14|-|TRBV6-5
TGTGCCAGCACCCCTAGGAGCTCTGGAAACACCATATATTTT
CASTPRSSGNTIYF
>TRBD2|TRBJ2-1|14|-|TRBV10-2
TGCGCCACCAAATTAGCGGGAGGGCCCCATGAGCAGTTCTTC
CATKLAGGPHEQFF
>-|TRBJ2-7|14|-|TRBV6-5
TGTGCCAGCAGTTACTCGACGGGGGAATACGAGCAGTACTTC
CASSYSTGEYEQYF